Each of the 4 T cell receptor beta chains below was sequenced from the same sample in a study of blood T cell repertoires in COVID-19. Sequencing was performed with immunoSEQ multiplex PCR; in TCRdb, only in-frame clones are kept and a portion is missing. The sample has roughly 50,000 clones; more than 75% are singletons. Sequencing was carried out using peripheral blood. These receptors originate from a woman in her fifties or sixties with acute or convalescent COVID-19.

The J gene is TRBJ1-3, the V gene TRBV7-9; D might be TRBD1 (5 bases). V was pared by 5 bases and J by 3 bases, with 14 bases between. The germline gives CDR1 SEHNR, CDR2 FQNEAQ (reference sequence). The CDR3 is 15 residues long. This CDR3 reads CASSPAGSYGNTIYF. The DNA of the CDR3 is TGTGCCAGCAGCCCCGCAGGGTCTTATGGAAACACCATATATTTT.

This clone qualifies as medium-sized. V and J are TRBV29-1 and TRBJ1-2; D remains ambiguous. The CDR3 spans 13 residues. Germline values: CDR1 SQVTM, CDR2 ANQGSEA. Deletions cut 3 bases from V and 3 bases from J, with 11 bases between. In nucleotides, the CDR3 is TGCAGCGTTGAGAGAAATCGAGACTATGGCTACACCTTC. Translation: CSVERNRDYGYTF.

The rearrangement uses TRBV7-2 and TRBJ1-2, with TRBD1 identical over 8 bases. Germline CDR1 reads SGHTA; CDR2 reads FQGNSA. V trimming: 1 base; J trimming: 4 bases; junction bases outside the gene matches: 5. The CDR3 runs 15 residues. The CDR3 spells CASSLGWGQAYGYTF. The CDR3 DNA reads TGTGCCAGCAGCTTAGGTTGGGGACAGGCCTATGGCTACACCTTC.

The chain has TRBV3-1 (or the pseudogene TRBV3-2) and TRBJ1-2, with D possibly matching TRBD1 (6 bases). In germline, CDR1 is LGHDT, CDR2 YNNKEL (reference sequence). Trimming took 6 bases from V and 8 from J, leaving 19 bases between them. The CDR3 spans 14 residues. The CDR3 DNA follows: TGTGCCAGCAGACTAGATACAGGGTTTAGCGGCTACACCTTC. This translates into CASRLDTGFSGYTF.